This T cell receptor beta chain stems from a study of cytomegalovirus exposure and HLA in healthy donors. General study results and limits: According to an earlier analysis, most TCR beta V segments yielded productive rearrangements about 87% or about 30% of the time. Later work associated roughly 17,000 TCR beta sequences with HLA alleles at 0.05 false discovery rate. Cytomegalovirus-associated TCR beta chains were listed, numbering under 200. High specificity and sensitivity for cytomegalovirus status were reported for the classifier.

Notes on this clone: Its antigen is unidentified.

PCR involved 60 Vbeta and 13 Jbeta primers. This table comes from immunoSEQ multiplex PCR, and its TCRdb copy is limited to in-frame clones, with some not included. The table records 120,000 or so clones, over 70% of them present only once. The germline CDR1 and CDR2 sequences are GTSNPN and SVGIG (reference sequence). J was trimmed by 0 bases and V by 0 bases; bases with no gene match: 2. The CDR3 has 16 amino acids. The receptor's source is a female donor in good health and CMV-seropositive. This chain uses TRBV30 with TRBJ2-6, with 7 bases matching TRBD1. Sequencing input: PBMCs. As DNA, the CDR3 is TGTGCCTGGAGTGTACAGGGGAGCTCTGGGGCCAACGTCCTGACTTTC. Translated: CAWSVQGSSGANVLTF.